This TCR beta chain was sequenced during a study of response to subunit inactivated influenza vaccine. Germline-derived CDR1 and CDR2 are LGHNA and YSLEER. Losses at the gene ends were 0 bases for V and 2 bases for J; bases not matched to a gene: 10. The CDR3 runs to 17 residues. Findings of the study overall: Authors suggested each seasonal influenza vaccination recruits few new T cells.

Each CDR3 protein gets one entry after TCRdb re-called the RT-PCR reads with MiXCR. This table has roughly 700,000 distinct CDR3 sequences, about 15% appearing once. There are many counts of this clonotype. Its target is unknown. The TCR was taken from a man aged 45 to 65 who received an inactivated influenza vaccine. The V and J genes are TRBV4-3 and TRBJ2-7, with 7 bases aligning to TRBD2. Sequencing was performed on PBMCs from blood, taken approximately 15 days before vaccination. CDR3: CASSQEGGAGDPYEQYF. The CDR3 region has the DNA TGCGCCAGCAGCCAAGAGGGAGGGGCGGGGGACCCCTACGAGCAGTACTTC.